This paragraph covers one TCR beta chain sequence. Trimming removed 4 bases at V and 6 bases at J, with 19 bases between. From germline, CDR1 is SGHTS and CDR2 YDEGEE. The CDR3 spans 15 residues. TCRdb's copy holds only in-frame clones and misses some; the assay was immunoSEQ multiplex PCR. The table has about 210,000 clones, around 88% seen once; the top ten hold around 1.5%. The data derive from a study of blood T cell repertoires in COVID-19. The wider study: T cells, B-cell-depleted T cells, or PBMCs supplied cDNA or gDNA.

The V gene is TRBV5-8, the J gene TRBJ1-2; tentatively, D is TRBD1 (5 bases). This receptor was taken from a man aged 18 to 29 with active or convalescent COVID-19. Specimen: peripheral blood. CDR3 DNA sequence: TGTGCCAGCAGCCCAAGTGAATGGGGCGGGGATGGCTACACCTTC. Translated: CASSPSEWGGDGYTF.